These 18 T cell receptor beta chains share one sample of origin, sequenced in a study of T-cell memory formation after mild COVID-19. TCRdb re-called the 5' RACE reads through MiXCR, storing one row per CDR3 protein. The sample consists of 450,000 to 650,000 distinct CDR3 sequences, about 20% of them appearing once. The sequenced sample consisted of PBMCs or a T cell subset sorted from them (not recorded which). The receptors derive from an adult woman who had mild COVID-19 (a few samples of this study predate the infection). Cell type and time point are not known.

The rearrangement links TRBV6-2 or TRBV6-3 to TRBJ1-5; possible D gene TRBD1, 6 bases. Germline V gives CDR1 MNHEY, CDR2 SVGEGT. Trimming took 7 bases from V and 3 from J, leaving 19 bases between them. This CDR3 is 16 amino acids long. The CDR3 coding sequence is TGTGCCAGCACTCATTATTTTCGGGACAACAATCAGCCCCAGCATTTT. This sequence encodes CASTHYFRDNNQPQHF.

This chain connects TRBV7-2 to TRBJ1-2; TRBD1 is a possible D gene (6 bases). This CDR3 has 14 residues. The germline V and J ends were trimmed by 5 bases and 4 bases, with 14 bases remaining between them. Germline V gene data show CDR1 as SGHTA and CDR2 as FQGNSA. The CDR3 sequence: CASSPVGGAYGYTF. CDR3 coding DNA: TGTGCCAGCAGCCCCGTGGGGGGGGCCTATGGCTACACCTTC.

The sample holds a few counts of this clonotype. The gene calls are TRBV20-1 and TRBJ2-5; 15 bases are a match to TRBD2. Germline CDR1 DFQATT, CDR2 SNEGSKA (reference sequence). Trimming cost V 8 bases and J 1 base; bases outside gene matches: 11. There are 17 residues in the CDR3. This chain's CDR3 is CSLGLAGGIRTQETQYF. DNA of the CDR3: TGCAGTCTCGGACTAGCGGGAGGGATCCGTACCCAAGAGACCCAGTACTTC.

This clonotype was seen only a few times. This rearrangement joins TRBV7-9 to TRBJ1-1; possibly TRBD1 for D (6 bases). Deletions cut 5 bases from V and 5 bases from J, with 24 bases between. Germline V gene data show CDR1 as SEHNR and CDR2 as FQNEAQ (reference sequence). The CDR3 loop spans 17 amino acids. The CDR3 bases are TGTGCCAGCAGCACAACAATGAAACAGGGAATAATAACTGAAGCTTTCTTT. Translated: CASSTTMKQGIITEAFF. The full variable domain, in which reference TRBV7-9 and TRBJ1-1 provide the parts outside the CDR3, is DTGVSQNPRHKITKRGQNVTFRCDPISEHNRLYWYRQTLGQGPEFLTYFQNEAQLEKSRLLSDRFSAERPKGSFSTLEIQRTEQGDSAMYLCASSTTMKQGIITEAFFGQGTRLTVV.

The chain employs TRBV11-3 and TRBJ1-2; 8 bases are shared with TRBD1. The CDR3 has 16 amino acids. In germline, CDR1 is SGHNT, CDR2 YENEEA. With V trimmed by 0 bases and J by 6 bases, 9 bases remained unmatched. DNA for the CDR3: TGTGCCAGCAGCTTAGATCCGACAGGGGCCAGCCATGGCTACACCTTC. Protein: CASSLDPTGASHGYTF.

This clonotype occurred a few times. This chain links TRBV30 with TRBJ2-1; D call uncertain. V lost 6 bases and J lost 0, with 12 bases in between. The CDR3 is made up of 14 amino acids. Per germline, CDR1 GTSNPN and CDR2 SVGIG (reference sequence). The CDR3 DNA reads as TGTGCCTGTCCCGACTTGAGCTCCTACAATGAGCAGTTCTTC. Residues: CACPDLSSYNEQFF.

This clonotype was picked up a small number of times. The rearrangement links TRBV29-1 to TRBJ2-5, with D possibly being TRBD1 (5 bases). Germline-derived CDR1 and CDR2 are SQVTM and ANQGSEA. Trimming left V 0 bases short and J 4 bases short, with 9 bases between. CDR3 size: 13 residues. The CDR3 sequence is CSVEDRVGETQYF. In DNA form, the CDR3 reads TGCAGCGTTGAAGACAGGGTAGGAGAGACCCAGTACTTC.

This clonotype was counted only a few times. The chain recombines TRBV12-3 or TRBV12-4 with TRBJ2-1, with 9 positions matching TRBD2. The CDR3 sequence is 17 residues long. Trimming at V came to 3 bases and at J to 4 bases, leaving 10 bases not matched to a gene. The CDR3 spells CASSFPPGLALYNEQFF. For the CDR3, the DNA is TGTGCCAGCAGTTTCCCCCCTGGACTAGCGCTGTACAATGAGCAGTTCTTC.

The chain combines TRBV5-6 with TRBJ1-1, with TRBD1 matching 7 bases. Trimming at V came to 4 bases and at J to 4 bases, leaving 10 bases not matched to a gene. This CDR3 has 15 amino acids. CDR1 is SGHDT, CDR2 YYEEEE, per germline. The CDR3 reads CASSALDRVGTEAFF. The CDR3 coding sequence is TGTGCCAGCAGCGCCCTCGACAGGGTCGGCACTGAAGCTTTCTTT.

The chain links TRBV4-2 to TRBJ2-3; possible D gene TRBD2, 7 bases. This CDR3 comprises 16 residues. The V end was cut by 0 bases, the J end by 2 bases, with 12 bases between. Germline assignment: CDR1 LGHNA and CDR2 YNFKEQ. The CDR3 coding sequence is TGTGCCAGCAGCCAAGATGGGAGGGGGGCCACAGATACGCAGTATTTT. Protein: CASSQDGRGATDTQYF.

J is TRBJ1-1 and V is TRBV4-2; D gene ambiguous. The V and J ends lost 1 base and 1 base respectively, with 10 bases between them. The CDR3 is 15 residues long. The germline gives CDR1 LGHNA, CDR2 YNFKEQ. The CDR3 DNA follows: TGTGCCAGCAGCCAAGTGAAACTCTCGAACACTGAAGCTTTCTTT. Amino acids: CASSQVKLSNTEAFF.

The J gene is TRBJ2-5, the V gene TRBV9; TRBD2 aligns across 7 bases. The CDR3 is 14 residues long. V lost 0 bases and J lost 2; bases outside the gene matches: 1. The germline V gene has CDR1 SGDLS and CDR2 YYNGEE. The CDR3 sequence is CASSVAGLQETQYF. The CDR3 DNA reads as TGTGCCAGCAGCGTAGCGGGACTACAAGAGACCCAGTACTTC. Using reference TRBV9 and TRBJ2-5 for the parts outside the CDR3, the full variable domain is DSGVTQTPKHLITATGQRVTLRCSPRSGDLSVYWYQQSLDQGLQFLIQYYNGEERAKGNILERFSAQQFPDLHSELNLSSLELGDSALYFCASSVAGLQETQYFGPGTRLLVL.

The V gene is TRBV3-1, the J gene TRBJ2-7, with 9 bases aligning to TRBD2. Germline V gene data show CDR1 as LGHDT and CDR2 as YNNKEL (reference sequence). The CDR3 covers 17 residues. The J segment lost 3 bases and the V segment lost 1 base, leaving 10 bases of the junction unmatched. The CDR3 here is CASSQGISGGRDYEQYF. The CDR3 region has the DNA TGTGCCAGCAGCCAAGGAATCTCGGGCGGGAGGGACTACGAGCAGTACTTC.

This clonotype has more than one count but fewer than ten. The gene calls are TRBV20-1 and TRBJ2-1; D not certain. The germline gives CDR1 DFQATT, CDR2 SNEGSKA (reference sequence). This CDR3 contains 13 residues. V shed 0 bases and J shed 9 bases, with 12 bases lying between them. The CDR3 nucleotides read TGCAGTGCTAGAGATGGGCTAGATGCTGAGCAGTTCTTC. Protein product: CSARDGLDAEQFF.

This sequence joins TRBV11-2 and TRBJ2-3; D gene unclear. V gave up 4 bases and J gave up 6 bases, with 17 bases separating them. The germline V gene has CDR1 SGHAT and CDR2 FQNNGV. CDR3 length: 15 residues. CDR3 protein: CASSSPLGRRDTQYF. The CDR3 DNA reads as TGTGCCAGCAGCTCCCCCCTGGGCCGACGGGATACGCAGTATTTT. The whole variable domain, remainder taken from reference TRBV11-2 and TRBJ2-3, is EAGVAQSPRYKIIEKRQSVAFWCNPISGHATLYWYQQILGQGPKLLIQFQNNGVVDDSQLPKDRFSAERLKGVDSTLKIQPAKLEDSAVYLCASSSPLGRRDTQYFGPGTRLTVL.

This clonotype was counted a few times. The chain employs TRBV12-3 or TRBV12-4 and TRBJ1-2; no reliable D call. CDR3 length equals 13 residues. V lost 5 bases, J lost 8 bases, and 15 bases lay in between. This CDR3 reads CASSPPWSLGYTF. The DNA of the CDR3 is TGTGCCAGCAGTCCTCCCTGGTCCCTCGGCTACACCTTC.

This clonotype was detected a few times. The chain couples TRBV6-2 or TRBV6-3 to TRBJ1-1; 8 bases map to TRBD1. Germline V gene data show CDR1 as MNHEY and CDR2 as SVGEGT. V lost 2 bases, J lost 5 bases, and 4 bases stayed unmatched. The CDR3 length is 14 residues. CDR3 sequence: CASSYQGAFTEAFF. CDR3 bases: TGTGCCAGCAGTTACCAGGGGGCTTTTACTGAAGCTTTCTTT.

This clonotype was detected only a few times. The J gene is TRBJ1-5, the V gene TRBV18; D remains unclear. The CDR3 is 14 amino acids. V was trimmed by 2 bases and J by 2 bases, leaving 7 bases between them. The germline gives CDR1 KGHSH, CDR2 LQKENI. The CDR3 loop reads CASSPGMGNQPQHF. CDR3 sequence (DNA): TGTGCCAGCTCACCAGGGATGGGCAATCAGCCCCAGCATTTT. Looking up the rest from reference TRBV18 and TRBJ1-5 gives the full variable domain: NAGVMQNPRHLVRRRGQEARLRCSPMKGHSHVYWYRQLPEEGLKFMVYLQKENIIDESGMPKERFSAEFPKEGPSILRIQQVVRGDSAAYFCASSPGMGNQPQHFGDGTRLSIL.